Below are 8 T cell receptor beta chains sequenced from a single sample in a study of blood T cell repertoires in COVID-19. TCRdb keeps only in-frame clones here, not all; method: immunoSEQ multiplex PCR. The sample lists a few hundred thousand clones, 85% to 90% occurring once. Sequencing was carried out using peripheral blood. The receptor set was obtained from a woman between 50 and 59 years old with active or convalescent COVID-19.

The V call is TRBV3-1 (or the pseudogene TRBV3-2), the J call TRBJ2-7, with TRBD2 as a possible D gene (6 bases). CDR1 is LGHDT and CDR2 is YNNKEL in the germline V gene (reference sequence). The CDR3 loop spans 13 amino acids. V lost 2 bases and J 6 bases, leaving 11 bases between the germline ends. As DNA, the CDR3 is TGTGCCAGCAGCCAATCAGGGACTGCCGAGCAGTACTTC. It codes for CASSQSGTAEQYF.

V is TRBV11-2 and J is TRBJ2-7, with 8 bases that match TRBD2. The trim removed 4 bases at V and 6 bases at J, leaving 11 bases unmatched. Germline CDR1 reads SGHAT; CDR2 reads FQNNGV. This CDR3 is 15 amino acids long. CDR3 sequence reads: CASSYTSGAGVEQYF. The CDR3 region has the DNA TGTGCCAGCAGCTATACCAGCGGAGCGGGAGTCGAGCAGTACTTC.

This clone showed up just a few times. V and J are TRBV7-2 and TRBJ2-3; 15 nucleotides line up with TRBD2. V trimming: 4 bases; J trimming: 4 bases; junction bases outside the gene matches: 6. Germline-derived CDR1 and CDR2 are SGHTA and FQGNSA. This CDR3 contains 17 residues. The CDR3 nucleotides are TGTGCCAGCAGCTCCGGACTAGCGGGAGGGCCTCCAGATACGCAGTATTTT. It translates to CASSSGLAGGPPDTQYF.

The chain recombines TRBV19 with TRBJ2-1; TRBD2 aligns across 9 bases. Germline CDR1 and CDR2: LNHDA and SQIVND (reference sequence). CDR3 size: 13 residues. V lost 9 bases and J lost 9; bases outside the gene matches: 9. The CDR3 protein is CASRSRGGREQFF. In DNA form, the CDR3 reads TGTGCCAGCCGGTCGCGGGGGGGCCGTGAGCAGTTCTTC.

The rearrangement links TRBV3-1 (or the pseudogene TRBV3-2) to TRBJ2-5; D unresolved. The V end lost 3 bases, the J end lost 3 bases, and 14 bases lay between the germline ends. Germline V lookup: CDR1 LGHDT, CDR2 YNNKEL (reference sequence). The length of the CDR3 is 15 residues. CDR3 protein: CASSQPYSSKETQYF. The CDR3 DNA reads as TGTGCCAGCAGCCAGCCTTACTCGAGCAAAGAGACCCAGTACTTC.

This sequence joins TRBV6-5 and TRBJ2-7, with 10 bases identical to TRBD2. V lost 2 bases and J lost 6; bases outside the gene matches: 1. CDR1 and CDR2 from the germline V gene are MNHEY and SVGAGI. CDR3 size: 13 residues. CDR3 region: CASSYRTSGEQYF. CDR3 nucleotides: TGTGCCAGCAGTTACCGGACTAGCGGCGAGCAGTACTTC.

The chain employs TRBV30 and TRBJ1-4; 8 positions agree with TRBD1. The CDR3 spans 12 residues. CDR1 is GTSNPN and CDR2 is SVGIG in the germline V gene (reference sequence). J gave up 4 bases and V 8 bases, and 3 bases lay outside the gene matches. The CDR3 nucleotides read TGTGCCGGGGACAGGCTTAATGAAAAACTGTTTTTT. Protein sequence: CAGDRLNEKLFF. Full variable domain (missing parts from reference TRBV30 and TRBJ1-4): SQTIHQWPATLVQPVGSPLSLECTVEGTSNPNLYWYRQAAGRGLQLLFYSVGIGQISSEVPQNLSASRPQDRQFILSSKKLLLSDSGFYLCAGDRLNEKLFFGSGTQLSVL.

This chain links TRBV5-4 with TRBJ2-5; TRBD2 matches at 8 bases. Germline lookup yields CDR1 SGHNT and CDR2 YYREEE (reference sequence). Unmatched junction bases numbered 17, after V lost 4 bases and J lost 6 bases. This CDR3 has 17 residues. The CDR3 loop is CASSRPGSGGLQKTQYF. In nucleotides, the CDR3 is TGTGCCAGCAGCCGGCCCGGAAGCGGGGGACTCCAGAAGACCCAGTACTTC.